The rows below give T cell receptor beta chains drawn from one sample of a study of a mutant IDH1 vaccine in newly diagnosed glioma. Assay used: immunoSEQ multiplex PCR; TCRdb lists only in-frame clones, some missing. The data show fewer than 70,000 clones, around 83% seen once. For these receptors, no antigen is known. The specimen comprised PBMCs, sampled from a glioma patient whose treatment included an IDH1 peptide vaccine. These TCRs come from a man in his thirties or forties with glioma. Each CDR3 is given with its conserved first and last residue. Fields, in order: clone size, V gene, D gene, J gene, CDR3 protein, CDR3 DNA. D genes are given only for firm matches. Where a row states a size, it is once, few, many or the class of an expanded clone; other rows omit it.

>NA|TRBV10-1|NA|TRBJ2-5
CASSEHNQETQYF
TGCGCCAGCAGTGAACACAATCAAGAGACCCAGTACTTC
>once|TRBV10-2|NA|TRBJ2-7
CASVQSYEQYF
TGCGCCAGCGTGCAGTCCTACGAGCAGTACTTC
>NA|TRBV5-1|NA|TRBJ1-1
CASSPTSDTEAFF
TGCGCCAGCAGCCCCACATCGGACACTGAAGCTTTCTTT
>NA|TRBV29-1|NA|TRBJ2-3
CSVVTGIDTDTQYF
TGCAGCGTTGTAACAGGGATAGATACAGATACGCAGTATTTT
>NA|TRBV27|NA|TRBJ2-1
CASSSHYNEQFF
TGTGCCAGCAGCAGTCATTACAATGAGCAGTTCTTC
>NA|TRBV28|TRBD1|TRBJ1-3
CASSYYKGQATRYSGNTIYF
TGTGCCAGCAGTTATTATAAGGGACAGGCAACTAGATACTCTGGAAACACCATATATTTT
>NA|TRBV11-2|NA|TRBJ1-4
CASSQNPGHQNEKLFF
TGTGCCAGCAGCCAAAATCCGGGACACCAAAATGAAAAACTGTTTTTT
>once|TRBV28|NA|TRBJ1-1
CASSLIRGRGGTEAFF
TGTGCCAGCAGTTTAATCCGGGGCAGGGGAGGCACTGAAGCTTTCTTT
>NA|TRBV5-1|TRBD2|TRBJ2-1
CASIKTSGYYNEQFF
TGCGCCAGCATAAAGACTAGCGGTTACTACAATGAGCAGTTCTTC
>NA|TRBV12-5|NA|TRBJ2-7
CASGLMAGTSDEQYF
TGTGCTAGTGGTTTGATGGCAGGGACTTCAGACGAGCAGTACTTC
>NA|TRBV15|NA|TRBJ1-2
CATSRDPGYGYTF
TGTGCCACCAGCAGAGATCCTGGGTATGGCTACACCTTC
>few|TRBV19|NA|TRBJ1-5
CASSIGASNQPQHF
TGTGCCAGTAGTATAGGAGCTAGCAATCAGCCCCAGCATTTT
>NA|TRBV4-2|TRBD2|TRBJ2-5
CASSQDVAGGIQETQYF
TGTGCCAGCAGCCAAGATGTGGCGGGGGGGATCCAAGAGACCCAGTACTTC
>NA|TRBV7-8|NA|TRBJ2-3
CASSLGTDTQYF
TGTGCCAGCAGCTTAGGAACAGATACGCAGTATTTT
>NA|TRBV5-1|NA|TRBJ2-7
CASSLAQGSREQYF
TGCGCCAGCAGCTTGGCCCAGGGTTCACGCGAGCAGTACTTC
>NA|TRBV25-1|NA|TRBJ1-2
CASSGRGGKAYGYTF
TGTGCCAGCAGCGGAAGGGGGGGCAAAGCCTATGGCTACACCTTC
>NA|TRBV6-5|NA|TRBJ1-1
CASHRDTEAFF
TGTGCCAGCCACCGTGACACTGAAGCTTTCTTT
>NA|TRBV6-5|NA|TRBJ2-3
CASSYSGVDTQYF
TGTGCCAGCAGTTACTCGGGGGTAGATACGCAGTATTTT
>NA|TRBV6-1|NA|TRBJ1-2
CASSELRGYGYTF
TGTGCCAGCAGTGAGCTGCGCGGCTATGGCTACACCTTC
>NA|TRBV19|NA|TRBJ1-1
CASSIRGKETEAFF
TGTGCCAGTAGTATTAGGGGCAAGGAGACTGAAGCTTTCTTT
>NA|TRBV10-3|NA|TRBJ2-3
CAISERTGVDTQYF
TGTGCCATCAGTGAGAGGACTGGTGTTGATACGCAGTATTTT
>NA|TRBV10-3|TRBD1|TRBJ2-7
CAISESRGGTGLGEQYF
TGTGCCATCAGTGAGTCTAGGGGCGGGACAGGGTTAGGCGAGCAGTACTTC
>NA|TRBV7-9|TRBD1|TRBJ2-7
CASSRGTGASYEQYF
TGTGCCAGCAGCCGCGGGACAGGGGCCTCCTACGAGCAGTACTTC
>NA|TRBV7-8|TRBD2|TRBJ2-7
CASSFGTSGYEQYF
TGTGCCAGTTCCTTTGGGACTAGCGGTTACGAGCAGTACTTC
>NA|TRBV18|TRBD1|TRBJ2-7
CASSPGIQGAGAYEQYF
TGTGCCAGCTCACCGGGAATTCAGGGGGCTGGGGCCTACGAGCAGTACTTC
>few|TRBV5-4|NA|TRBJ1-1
CASSSGREGTEAFF
TGTGCCAGCAGCTCCGGCAGGGAGGGCACTGAAGCTTTCTTT
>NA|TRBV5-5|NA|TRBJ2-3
CASSFSTGTDTQYF
TGTGCCAGCAGCTTTAGTACCGGCACAGATACGCAGTATTTT
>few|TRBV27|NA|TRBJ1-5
CASSPGVNQPQHF
TGTGCCAGCAGTCCAGGGGTCAATCAGCCCCAGCATTTT
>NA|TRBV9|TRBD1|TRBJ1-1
CASSSGQGGDFEAFF
TGTGCCAGCAGCTCCGGACAGGGGGGAGATTTTGAAGCTTTCTTT
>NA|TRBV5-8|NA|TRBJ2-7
CASSLWDSGLGEQYF
TGTGCCAGCAGCTTATGGGACAGCGGGCTCGGGGAGCAGTACTTC
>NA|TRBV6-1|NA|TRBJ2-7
CASNRVAYEQYF
TGTGCCAGTAACAGGGTGGCCTACGAGCAGTACTTC
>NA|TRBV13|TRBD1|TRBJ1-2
CASSFGQGPHGDYGYTF
TGTGCCAGCAGCTTCGGACAGGGACCCCACGGGGACTATGGCTACACCTTC
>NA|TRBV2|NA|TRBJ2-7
CASSGSGPTYEQYF
TGTGCCAGCAGTGGGTCAGGTCCTACCTACGAGCAGTACTTC
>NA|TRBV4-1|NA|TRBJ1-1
CASSQDGLNTEAFF
TGCGCCAGCAGCCAAGACGGCCTGAACACTGAAGCTTTCTTT
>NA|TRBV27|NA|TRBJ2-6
CASSYSGVRSGANVLTF
TGTGCCAGCAGTTACTCAGGGGTAAGGTCTGGGGCCAACGTCCTGACTTTC
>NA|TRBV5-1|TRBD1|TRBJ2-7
CASSLGQGYYEQYF
TGCGCCAGCAGCTTGGGACAGGGATACTACGAGCAGTACTTC
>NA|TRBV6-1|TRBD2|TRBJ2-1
CASSGALGTSVSNEQFF
TGTGCCAGCAGTGGCGCCTTAGGGACTAGCGTATCGAATGAGCAGTTCTTC
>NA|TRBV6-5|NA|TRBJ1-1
CASSPQGWATEAFF
TGTGCCAGCAGTCCTCAGGGGTGGGCCACTGAAGCTTTCTTT
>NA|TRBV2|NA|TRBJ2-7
CASSEREGAYEQYF
TGTGCCAGCAGTGAAAGGGAAGGGGCGTACGAGCAGTACTTC
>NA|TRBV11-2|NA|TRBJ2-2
CASSLTNTGELFF
TGTGCCAGCAGCCTTACTAACACCGGGGAGCTGTTTTTT
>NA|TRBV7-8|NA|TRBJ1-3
CASSSSYRESGNTIYF
TGTGCCAGCAGCTCCTCTTACAGGGAATCGGGAAACACCATATATTTT
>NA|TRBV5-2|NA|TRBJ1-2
CASNKVRKTYGYTF
TGTGCCAGCAATAAAGTACGAAAGACCTATGGCTACACCTTC
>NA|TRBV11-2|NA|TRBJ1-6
CASSLRAPRKDNSPLHF
TGTGCCAGCAGCCTTAGGGCGCCCAGGAAGGATAATTCACCCCTCCACTTT
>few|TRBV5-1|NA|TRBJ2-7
CASSVQATSAEQYF
TGCGCCAGCAGCGTTCAGGCGACCTCGGCCGAGCAGTACTTC
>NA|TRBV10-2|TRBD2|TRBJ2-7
CASSARLAGEQYF
TGCGCCAGCAGTGCAAGACTAGCAGGCGAGCAGTACTTC
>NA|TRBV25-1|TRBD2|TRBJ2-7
CASSEWASGGSYEQYF
TGTGCCAGCAGTGAATGGGCTAGCGGGGGGTCCTACGAGCAGTACTTC
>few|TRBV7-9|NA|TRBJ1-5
CASSRVGGQPQHF
TGTGCCAGCAGCAGGGTGGGTGGTCAGCCCCAGCATTTT
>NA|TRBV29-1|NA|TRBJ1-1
CSGGGPVNTEAFF
TGCAGCGGGGGGGGACCGGTGAACACTGAAGCTTTCTTT
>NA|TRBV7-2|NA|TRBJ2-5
CASSPDSLSPQYF
TGTGCCAGCAGCCCCGACAGTCTGTCGCCCCAGTACTTC
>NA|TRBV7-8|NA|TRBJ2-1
CASSLVGTYNEQFF
TGTGCCAGCAGCTTAGTTGGGACCTACAATGAGCAGTTCTTC
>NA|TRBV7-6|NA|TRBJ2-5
CASSFGPQETQYF
TGTGCCAGCAGTTTCGGGCCTCAAGAGACCCAGTACTTC
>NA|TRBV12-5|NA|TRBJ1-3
CASGYTETGNTIYF
TGTGCTAGTGGTTATACAGAGACTGGAAACACCATATATTTT